This section outlines one TCR beta chain sequence together with its context. Every subset had its genomic DNA shared out evenly among several immunoSEQ plates. Input per replicate PCR of unsorted PBMC was approximately 300 ng DNA, corresponding to tens of thousands of T cell genomes. Repertoires were generated with immunoSEQ multiplex PCR, while TCRdb's copy carries only in-frame clones and drops some. The sample yields about 470,000 clones, roughly 77% seen once. There are 17 residues in the CDR3. Looked up from germline, CDR1 is LNHNV and CDR2 is YYDKDF (reference sequence). V was shortened by 3 bases and J by 0 bases, with 15 bases between the two germline ends. This entry is derived from a study of shared clonotypes between healthy human individuals. Study information: Those who served as donors were a couple of women and three men between the ages of 18 and 49.

Every donor, a Caucasian adult, lived in Nashville, Tennessee. The source material was PBMCs. This rearrangement joins TRBV15 to TRBJ2-4, with D perhaps TRBD1 (5 bases). The TCR comes from a woman in her forties in good health. Some clones in this sample may be carry-over from other donors' samples. This chain's CDR3 is CATSRSAPGIAKNIQYF. CDR3 sequence (DNA): TGTGCCACCAGCAGGTCTGCTCCAGGGATAGCCAAAAACATTCAGTACTTC.